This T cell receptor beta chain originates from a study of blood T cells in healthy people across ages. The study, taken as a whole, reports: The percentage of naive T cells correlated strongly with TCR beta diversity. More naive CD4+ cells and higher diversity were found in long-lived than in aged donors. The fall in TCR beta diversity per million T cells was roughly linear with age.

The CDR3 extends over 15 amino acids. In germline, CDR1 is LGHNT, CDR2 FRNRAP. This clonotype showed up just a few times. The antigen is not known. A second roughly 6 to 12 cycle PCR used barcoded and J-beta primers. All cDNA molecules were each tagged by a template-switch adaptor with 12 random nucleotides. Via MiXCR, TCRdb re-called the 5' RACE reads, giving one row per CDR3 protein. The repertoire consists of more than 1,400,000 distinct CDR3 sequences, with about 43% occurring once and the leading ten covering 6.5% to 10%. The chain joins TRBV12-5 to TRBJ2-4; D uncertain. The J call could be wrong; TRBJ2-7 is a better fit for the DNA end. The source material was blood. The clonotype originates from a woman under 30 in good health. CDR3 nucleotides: TGTGCTAGTGGTTTGGTCTTGGGCTCTCGTCACGAGCAGTACTTC. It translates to CASGLVLGSRHEQYF.